This T cell receptor (beta chain) emerged from a study of blood T cell repertoires in COVID-19. Looking at the study overall: Recovery among Cohort 3 donors was established by two negative PCRs, clearance, or symptom resolution.

In the authors' workflow: Estimation of nucleated cell counts was performed using reference gene primer amplification. Method: immunoSEQ multiplex PCR; TCRdb's copy keeps in-frame clones and lacks some. The DNA gave D and trimming, while V, J and clone size come from that table. The table has roughly 200,000 clones, roughly 87% seen once. Participants came from about 24 US areas, aged about 18 to 89 years. Clinical history as reported by participants underpinned cohort assignment. Germline V CDR1 and CDR2: LNHDA, SQIVND (reference sequence). The ends lost 10 bases at V and 0 bases at J; junction bases unmatched: 8. CDR3 length: 15 residues.

Sequencing used PBMCs or T cells enriched from blood (not recorded which). The source of this sequence is a man in his thirties or forties in a cohort exposed to, infected with or recovered from COVID-19 (not recorded which). The J gene is TRBJ1-4, the V gene TRBV19, with 7 bases aligning to TRBD1. The CDR3 DNA reads TGTGCCACCCGGACAGGTTACGCAACTAATGAAAAACTGTTTTTT. Encoded protein: CATRTGYATNEKLFF.